This is a list of T cell receptor beta chains from one sample in a study of shared clonotypes between healthy human individuals. TCRdb keeps only in-frame clones here, not all; method: immunoSEQ multiplex PCR. This table has around 1.9 million clones, just under 95% appearing once. The sample was naive CD8+ T cells from PBMCs. The source is a man between 18 and 29 years old in good health. Some clones in this sample may be carry-over from other donors' samples. The CDR3 runs from the conserved cysteine through the conserved F or W. Some rows have no size entry. The others give once, few or many, or a class for an expanded clone.

>TRBV28|TRBJ2-5|NA
CASSLSDTQETQYF
>TRBV19|TRBJ1-5|few
CASVEGFGQPQHF
>TRBV4-1|TRBJ2-1|NA
CASSHPRGDNEQFF
>TRBV19|TRBJ1-1|few
CASSTGQGYTEAFF
>TRBV4-2|TRBJ2-3|NA
CASSRQGSGIADTQYF
>TRBV9|TRBJ2-1|NA
CASTGLGGEQFF
>TRBV7-6|TRBJ2-1|NA
CASSLGLGRAINEQFF
>TRBV7-9|TRBJ2-2|NA
CASSLPRTGEDTGELFF
>TRBV19|TRBJ2-7|once
CASSPNFGSSYEQYF
>TRBV27|TRBJ2-3|NA
CASSTSGLATDTQYF
>TRBV30|TRBJ2-6|NA
CAWTPPGHLTGANVLTF
>TRBV29-1|TRBJ2-5|NA
CSVDGGTAGETQYF
>TRBV15|TRBJ2-7|NA
CATSRNRGLGYEQYF
>TRBV19|TRBJ2-4|NA
CASSISRGQALAKNIQYF
>TRBV10-2|TRBJ1-2|NA
CASSAGMGYGYTF
>TRBV6-6|TRBJ2-7|once
CASSHWTGGHEQYF
>TRBV27|TRBJ1-1|NA
CASRPMTENTEAFF
>TRBV29-1|TRBJ2-1|NA
CSAGAGSYNEQFF
>TRBV9|TRBJ1-2|NA
CASSNPGQGALGSYGYAF
>TRBV4-2|TRBJ2-7|NA
CASSQGGQPNSYEQYF
>TRBV11-2|TRBJ1-3|NA
CASSDYGWGLVAGNTIYF
>TRBV29-1|TRBJ2-7|NA
CSAHWDGVSYEQYF
>TRBV27|TRBJ1-1|NA
CASSLIGGILNTEAFF
>TRBV28|TRBJ2-2|once
CASSLYGRGDTGELFF
>TRBV10-3|TRBJ2-3|NA
CAISEPSGGADTQYF
>TRBV13|TRBJ2-7|NA
CASSLEGGLTYEQYF
>TRBV18|TRBJ1-2|NA
CASSPYRDRTNYGYTF
>TRBV27|TRBJ1-5|NA
CASSLSRGAQPQHF
>TRBV28|TRBJ1-5|NA
CASTLRTGSNQPQHF
>TRBV7-2|TRBJ2-1|NA
CASSSVLADSSYNEQFF
>TRBV10-1|TRBJ1-5|NA
CASSVGHWNQPQHF
>TRBV2|TRBJ2-7|NA
CASSERQGYSYEQYF
>TRBV27|TRBJ1-1|few
CASRLIQGAEAFF
>TRBV27|TRBJ2-7|NA
CASSPDTDPREQYF